This is a list of T cell receptor beta chains from one sample in a study of cytomegalovirus exposure and HLA in healthy donors. Libraries were prepared by immunoSEQ multiplex PCR; TCRdb keeps only in-frame clonotypes and omits some of them. This sample has around 110,000 clones, with 75% found just once. Source material: PBMCs. The receptor source for this set is a male donor in good health and CMV-seropositive. CDR3s include the opening cysteine and the closing phenylalanine or tryptophan. Fields, in order: clone size, J gene, V gene, D gene, CDR3 length, CDR3 DNA, CDR3 protein. D genes are given only for firm matches. Only some rows state a clone size, as once, few, many or a class for expanded clones.

>.|TRBJ1-5|TRBV7-6|TRBD1|17
TGTGCCAGCAGCTTAGTCGCGGGACAGGGAGTGAGTCAGCCCCAGCATTTT
CASSLVAGQGVSQPQHF
>.|TRBJ2-5|TRBV4-1|.|14
TGCGCCAGCAGCCAAGCCCAGGGGCGAGAGACCCAGTACTTC
CASSQAQGRETQYF
>.|TRBJ1-5|TRBV28|TRBD1|16
TGTGCCAGCAGAAAATCCTCGACAGGGGGGAATCAGCCCCAGCATTTT
CASRKSSTGGNQPQHF
>.|TRBJ2-7|TRBV6-5|TRBD1|14
TGTGCCAGCAGTGGGACAGTCAGCTCCTACGAGCAGTACTTC
CASSGTVSSYEQYF
>few|TRBJ1-1|TRBV19|.|13
TGTGCCAGTAGTATGCGGCCGAACACTGAAGCTTTCTTT
CASSMRPNTEAFF
>.|TRBJ1-1|TRBV4-3|.|14
TGCGCCAGCAGCCAAGGGGGGGGGCCTCCGGGAGCTTTCTTT
CASSQGGGPPGAFF
>.|TRBJ2-7|TRBV6-1|.|15
TGTGCCAGCAGGGTTCCGGGACAAAAATTTTACGAGCAGTACTTC
CASRVPGQKFYEQYF
>few|TRBJ2-1|TRBV5-5|TRBD1|15
TGTGCCAGCAGCTCTCCAGGGGGAAGGAACAATGAGCAGTTCTTC
CASSSPGGRNNEQFF
>.|TRBJ2-3|TRBV6-6|TRBD1|14
TGTGCCAGCACCGAGACAGGGGGAGGAGATACGCAGTATTTT
CASTETGGGDTQYF
>.|TRBJ1-4|TRBV5-1|.|16
TGCGCCAGCAGCTTACGTGACCAGGGAATTAATGAAAAACTGTTTTTT
CASSLRDQGINEKLFF
>.|TRBJ2-3|TRBV29-1|TRBD2|16
TGCAGCGTCGAAACTAGCGGGGGGGCCCAGACAGATACGCAGTATTTT
CSVETSGGAQTDTQYF
>.|TRBJ2-3|TRBV7-9|.|14
TGTGCCAGCAGCTTAGAACACGGCACAGATACGCAGTATTTT
CASSLEHGTDTQYF
>.|TRBJ2-1|TRBV9|TRBD2|19
TGTGCCAGCAGCGTAGGTGCTAGCGGGGGGGCCTTCCCCTACAATGAGCAGTTCTTC
CASSVGASGGAFPYNEQFF
>.|TRBJ1-2|TRBV7-2|TRBD1|15
TGTGCCAGCAGCCTCGCCGGGACAGGGACCCATGGCTACACCTTC
CASSLAGTGTHGYTF
>.|TRBJ1-1|TRBV5-4|TRBD1|15
TGTGCCAGCCAGGGACAGGGGGCGAGTGGCACTGAAGCTTTCTTT
CASQGQGASGTEAFF
>few|TRBJ2-1|TRBV4-1|TRBD2|16
TGCGCCAGCAGCCAAGAGGCGAGCGGGGGGATGGGGGAGCAGTTCTTC
CASSQEASGGMGEQFF
>.|TRBJ2-7|TRBV27|.|15
TGTGCCAGCAGTTATATTGCGGGTCTACCCTACGAGCAGTACTTC
CASSYIAGLPYEQYF
>.|TRBJ1-5|TRBV6-5|.|15
TGTGCCAGCAGTTACAGCGCACAAAGCAATCAGCCCCAGCATTTT
CASSYSAQSNQPQHF
>.|TRBJ2-3|TRBV4-3|TRBD1|18
TGCGCCAGCAGCACGAATCCTTCCGGGACAGGGGGCACAGATACGCAGTATTTT
CASSTNPSGTGGTDTQYF
>few|TRBJ2-7|TRBV30|TRBD2|17
TGTGCCTGGAGGCCGGGTGCGGGAGGGCGTCTTTCCTACGAGCAGTACTTC
CAWRPGAGGRLSYEQYF
>.|TRBJ1-4|TRBV7-6|TRBD1|16
TGTGCCAGCAGCTTAGTTGTCGGGCAGGGGGGTGAAAAACTGTTTTTT
CASSLVVGQGGEKLFF
>.|TRBJ1-2|TRBV19|.|15
TGTGCCAGTAGTATTGGAGCGAGTACGTACTATGGCTACACCTTC
CASSIGASTYYGYTF
>.|TRBJ2-2|TRBV7-8|TRBD2|16
TGTGCCAGCAGCCCCATTAGCGGGGGGAACACCGGGGAGCTGTTTTTT
CASSPISGGNTGELFF
>.|TRBJ2-7|TRBV25-1|TRBD1|15
TGTGCCAGCAGTGAGAGGACAGGGGGCTCCGACGAGCAGTACTTC
CASSERTGGSDEQYF
>.|TRBJ1-1|TRBV5-1|.|13
TGCGCCAGCAGCTATACAGGGAACACTGAAGCTTTCTTT
CASSYTGNTEAFF
>.|TRBJ1-6|TRBV19|.|13
TGTGCCAGTAGTAGGGGCAGTGATTCACCCCTCCACTTT
CASSRGSDSPLHF
>few|TRBJ1-1|TRBV6-1|.|14
TGTGCCAGCAGGGACGGACAGACGAACACTGAAGCTTTCTTT
CASRDGQTNTEAFF
>once|TRBJ1-1|TRBV14|.|15
TGTGCCAGCAGCCCTAAACCTTATGAGAACACTGAAGCTTTCTTT
CASSPKPYENTEAFF